This T cell receptor beta chain was found in a study of cytomegalovirus exposure and HLA in healthy donors. Study as a whole: Earlier work reported 117 million unique TCR beta sequences from about 180 million T cells. The study, taken as a whole, reports: Association with HLA alleles at 0.05 false discovery rate was found for 17,000 or so TCR beta sequences in a later analysis.

V was trimmed by 2 bases and J by 4 bases, leaving 9 bases between them. The germline V gene has CDR1 SGHAT and CDR2 FQNNGV. The CDR3 has 14 amino acids. 13 Jbeta primers and 60 Vbeta primers were used for the PCR. The method was immunoSEQ multiplex PCR; TCRdb's version includes in-frame clones alone and lacks a portion of them. The sample contains about 200,000 clones, around 75% of which appear only once. About this clone: The antigen remains undetermined.

The TCR sequence derives from a woman in her thirties in good health and CMV-seronegative. The chain links TRBV11-2 to TRBJ2-1; D unresolved. Material for sequencing was PBMCs. CDR3 region: CASSLSSQYNEQFF. Written as DNA, the CDR3 is TGTGCCAGCAGCTTATCTAGTCAATACAATGAGCAGTTCTTC. The full variable domain, in which reference TRBV11-2 and TRBJ2-1 provide the parts outside the CDR3, is EAGVAQSPRYKIIEKRQSVAFWCNPISGHATLYWYQQILGQGPKLLIQFQNNGVVDDSQLPKDRFSAERLKGVDSTLKIQPAKLEDSAVYLCASSLSSQYNEQFFGPGTRLTVL.